These 7 T cell receptor beta chains originate from one sample sequenced in a study of blood T cells in healthy people across ages. PCR was performed a second time for roughly 7 to 11 cycles using a sample-barcoded 5' primer and a J-beta primer mix. TCRdb redid the calling of the 5' RACE reads with MiXCR, one entry per CDR3 protein. The data show fewer than 800,000 distinct CDR3 sequences, with more than 40% seen just once and about a third held by the top ten. The sample was blood. The source is a woman aged 55 to 70 in good health.

The sample holds a few counts of this clonotype. V gene TRBV20-1 combines with J gene TRBJ2-1, with D possibly TRBD2 on 5 matching bases. This CDR3 is 15 amino acids long. The germline CDR1 and CDR2 sequences are DFQATT and SNEGSKA (reference sequence). Trimming took off 0 bases at V and 5 bases at J, with 14 bases between the two ends. Here the CDR3 reads CSARDPSLGNNEQFF. Here the CDR3 DNA reads TGCAGTGCTAGAGATCCTAGCTTGGGAAACAATGAGCAGTTCTTC.

V and J are TRBV27 and TRBJ2-1; unclear D gene. There are 15 residues in the CDR3. Germline values: CDR1 MNHEY, CDR2 SMNVEV (reference sequence). Trimming shortened V by 2 bases and J by 2 bases, and 10 bases separated the two germline ends. The CDR3 here is CASSLTIGPYNEQFF. CDR3 nucleotides: TGTGCCAGCAGTTTAACAATCGGGCCCTACAATGAGCAGTTCTTC.

This chain connects TRBV7-2 to TRBJ1-1, with D unresolved. The germline CDR1 and CDR2 sequences are SGHTA and FQGNSA. V was trimmed by 4 bases and J by 3 bases, leaving 9 bases between them. This CDR3 is built from 13 residues. The CDR3 DNA follows: TGTGCCAGCAGCTCCCGGCCAGACACTGAAGCTTTCTTT. It translates to CASSSRPDTEAFF.

The chain uses TRBV20-1 and TRBJ2-1; D remains ambiguous. The CDR3 is 12 residues long. V lost 5 bases and J lost 10, with 15 bases in between. The germline V gene encodes CDR1 DFQATT and CDR2 SNEGSKA (reference sequence). CDR3 loop: CSARRGMNEQFF. The CDR3 DNA reads TGCAGTGCTCGTAGAGGAATGAACGAGCAGTTCTTC.

This clonotype has just a few counts. The CDR3 DNA sequence: TGTGCCAGCAGTCGATACCGGGACGGAGGCTACGAGCAGTACTTC. The encoded protein is CASSRYRDGGYEQYF. The chain links TRBV6-5 to TRBJ2-7; D is possibly TRBD1 or TRBD2 (5 bases each). CDR3 length: 15 residues. V lost 5 bases and J 3 bases, leaving 17 bases between the germline ends. The V gene's germline CDR1 is MNHEY and CDR2 SVGAGI.

The chain uses TRBV29-1 and TRBJ2-1; the match to TRBD2 covers 11 bases. The end of the DNA aligns better with TRBJ2-7, so the J call may be wrong. Germline V lookup: CDR1 SQVTM, CDR2 ANQGSEA. The CDR3 is made up of 14 amino acids. The CDR3 loop is CSGASGRFYNEQYF. The CDR3 DNA reads TGCAGCGGCGCTAGCGGGAGGTTCTACAATGAGCAGTACTTC.

The chain carries TRBV20-1 and TRBJ1-1; perhaps TRBD1 as D (6 bases). CDR1 DFQATT and CDR2 SNEGSKA come from the germline V gene (reference sequence). Trimming pared 0 bases from V and 5 bases from J, leaving 13 bases between. The CDR3 contains 14 residues. The CDR3, as DNA: TGCAGTGCTAGAGACCCCCAGGGGAGAACTGAAGCTTTCTTT. This sequence encodes CSARDPQGRTEAFF.